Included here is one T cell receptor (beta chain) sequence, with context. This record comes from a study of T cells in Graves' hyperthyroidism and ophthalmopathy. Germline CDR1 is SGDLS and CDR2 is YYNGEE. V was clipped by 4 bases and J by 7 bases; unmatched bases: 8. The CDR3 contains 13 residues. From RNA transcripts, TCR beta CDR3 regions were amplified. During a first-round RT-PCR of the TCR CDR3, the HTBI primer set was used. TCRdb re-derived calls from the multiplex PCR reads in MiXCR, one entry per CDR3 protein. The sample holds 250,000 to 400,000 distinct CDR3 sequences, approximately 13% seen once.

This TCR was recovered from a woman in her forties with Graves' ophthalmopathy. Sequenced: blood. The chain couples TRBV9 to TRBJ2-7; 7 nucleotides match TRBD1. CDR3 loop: CASSYRQGGEQYF. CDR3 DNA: TGTGCCAGCAGCTACCGACAGGGTGGGGAGCAGTACTTC.